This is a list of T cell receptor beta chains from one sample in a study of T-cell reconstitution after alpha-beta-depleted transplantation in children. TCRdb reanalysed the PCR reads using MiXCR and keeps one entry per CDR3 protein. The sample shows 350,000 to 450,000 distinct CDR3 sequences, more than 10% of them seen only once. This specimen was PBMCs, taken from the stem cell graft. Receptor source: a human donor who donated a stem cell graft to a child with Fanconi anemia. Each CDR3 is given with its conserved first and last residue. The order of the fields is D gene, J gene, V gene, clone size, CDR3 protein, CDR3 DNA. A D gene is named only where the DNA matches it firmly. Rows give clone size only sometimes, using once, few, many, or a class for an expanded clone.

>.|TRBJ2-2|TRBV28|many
CASNLGGELTGELFF
TGTGCCAGCAACCTAGGAGGGGAATTAACCGGGGAGCTGTTTTTT
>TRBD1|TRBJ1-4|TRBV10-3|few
CAISGDRGLNNEKLFF
TGTGCCATCAGTGGCGACAGGGGGCTCAATAATGAAAAACTGTTTTTT
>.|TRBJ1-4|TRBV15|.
CATSRGGENEKLFF
TGTGCCACCAGCAGAGGAGGGGAGAATGAAAAACTGTTTTTT
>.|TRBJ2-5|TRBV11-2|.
CASSSREETQYF
TGTGCCAGCAGCTCAAGGGAGGAGACCCAGTACTTC
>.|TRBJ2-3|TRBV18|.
CASSPGASPDTQYF
TGTGCCAGCTCACCAGGGGCGAGCCCAGATACGCAGTATTTT
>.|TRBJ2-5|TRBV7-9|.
CASSPPERQETQYF
TGTGCCAGCAGCCCCCCAGAGCGGCAAGAGACCCAGTACTTC
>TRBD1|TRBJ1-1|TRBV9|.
CASSGGQSMNTEAFF
TGTGCCAGCAGCGGGGGACAGTCCATGAACACTGAAGCTTTCTTT
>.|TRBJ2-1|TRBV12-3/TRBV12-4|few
CASRKGTYNEQFF
TGTGCCAGCAGAAAGGGGACCTACAATGAGCAGTTCTTC
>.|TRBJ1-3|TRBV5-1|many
CASSLNPSNTIYF
TGCGCCAGCAGCTTGAATCCCAGCAACACCATATATTTT
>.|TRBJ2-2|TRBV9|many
CASSVGTSRTGELFF
TGTGCCAGCAGCGTCGGGACCTCCCGAACCGGGGAGCTGTTTTTT
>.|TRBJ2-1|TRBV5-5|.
CASSLGRGAYNEQFF
TGTGCCAGCAGCTTGGGAAGGGGGGCCTACAATGAGCAGTTCTTC
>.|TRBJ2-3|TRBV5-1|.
CASSSDSPADTQYF
TGCGCCAGCAGCTCTGACTCCCCGGCAGATACGCAGTATTTT
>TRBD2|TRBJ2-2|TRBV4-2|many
CASSQEAGLGTGELFF
TGTGCCAGCAGCCAAGAAGCGGGACTCGGCACCGGGGAGCTGTTTTTT
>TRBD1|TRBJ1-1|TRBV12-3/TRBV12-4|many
CASSPGQGRTAFF
TGTGCCAGCAGTCCCGGACAGGGGAGGACAGCTTTCTTT
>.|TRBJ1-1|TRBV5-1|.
CASSLQTMNTEAFF
TGCGCCAGCAGCTTGCAGACGATGAACACTGAAGCTTTCTTT
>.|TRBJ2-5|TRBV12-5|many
CASGLDQGPQETQYF
TGTGCTAGTGGTTTGGATCAAGGACCTCAGGAGACCCAGTACTTC
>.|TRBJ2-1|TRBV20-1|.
CCARDSARDIPSYNEQFF
TGCTGTGCTAGAGATTCGGCAAGGGATATTCCATCGTACAATGAGCAGTTCTTC
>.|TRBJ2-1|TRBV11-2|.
CASSLVVAVGSYNEQFF
TGTGCCAGCAGCTTAGTCGTAGCAGTGGGGTCCTACAATGAGCAGTTCTTC
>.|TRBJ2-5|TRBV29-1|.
CSVLNHPQETQYF
TGCAGCGTTCTTAACCATCCTCAAGAGACCCAGTACTTC
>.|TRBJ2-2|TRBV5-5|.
CASSSDDYTNTGELFF
TGTGCCAGCAGCTCCGACGACTATACGAACACCGGGGAGCTGTTTTTT
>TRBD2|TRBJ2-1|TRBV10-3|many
CAIQRRLADNEQFF
TGTGCCATCCAGCGGCGACTAGCGGACAATGAGCAGTTCTTC
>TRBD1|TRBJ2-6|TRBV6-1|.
CASKPTGESSGANVLTF
TGTGCCAGCAAACCGACAGGGGAGAGCTCTGGGGCCAACGTCCTGACTTTC
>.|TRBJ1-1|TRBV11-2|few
CASSPGAGVEAFF
TGTGCCAGCAGCCCCGGGGCTGGAGTTGAAGCTTTCTTT
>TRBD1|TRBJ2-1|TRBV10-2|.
CASSDPGQGNEQFF
TGCGCCAGCAGTGACCCGGGACAGGGGAATGAGCAGTTCTTC
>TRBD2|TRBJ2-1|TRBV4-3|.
CASSQDPTSGSSYNEQFF
TGCGCCAGCAGCCAAGATCCCACTAGCGGAAGCTCCTACAATGAGCAGTTCTTC
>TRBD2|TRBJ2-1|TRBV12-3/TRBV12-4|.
CASITSGGSYNEQFF
TGTGCCAGCATCACTAGCGGGGGGTCCTACAATGAGCAGTTCTTC
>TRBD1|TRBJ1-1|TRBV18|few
CASSPGQDPAFF
TGTGCCAGCTCACCAGGACAGGACCCAGCTTTCTTT
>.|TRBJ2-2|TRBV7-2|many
CASSLASLHGELFF
TGTGCCAGCAGCTTAGCGTCCCTGCACGGGGAGCTGTTTTTT
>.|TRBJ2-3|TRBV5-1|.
CASSFGRESTDTQYF
TGCGCCAGCAGCTTCGGCAGGGAGAGCACAGATACGCAGTATTTT
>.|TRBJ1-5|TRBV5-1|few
CASSFRQVNQPQHF
TGCGCCAGCAGCTTCCGACAGGTCAATCAGCCCCAGCATTTT